The present T cell receptor beta chain was sequenced within a study of CD8+CD57+ T cells in acquired aplastic anemia. The CDR3 runs 13 residues. Germline V gene lookup returns CDR1 SGHTA and CDR2 FQGNSA. V shed 4 bases, J shed 3 bases, and the junction held 2 bases outside the gene matches. Details on this clonotype: No antigen is known for it.

Both TCR beta VDJ combination and CDR3 sequence profiling were carried out. Genomic DNA was the template for this profiling. TCRdb ran MiXCR on the reads and lists one entry per CDR3 protein. The sample contains around 200,000 distinct CDR3 sequences, roughly 60% of which appear only once. Overall study findings and caveats: Researchers report that twenty-nine CD8+ CDR3 sequences appeared in both patients and controls.

Patients picked for sequencing had shown CD8+CD57+ cell expansion detected by flow cytometry. What was sequenced was sorted CD4+, CD8+, or CD8+CD57+ T cells (not recorded which) from PBMCs. The rearrangement uses TRBV7-2 and TRBJ1-1; TRBD1 matches at 7 bases. The sequence was obtained from a human donor with aplastic anemia. The CDR3 is CASSSTGYTEAFF. The CDR3 bases are TGTGCCAGCAGCTCGACAGGGTACACTGAAGCTTTCTTT.